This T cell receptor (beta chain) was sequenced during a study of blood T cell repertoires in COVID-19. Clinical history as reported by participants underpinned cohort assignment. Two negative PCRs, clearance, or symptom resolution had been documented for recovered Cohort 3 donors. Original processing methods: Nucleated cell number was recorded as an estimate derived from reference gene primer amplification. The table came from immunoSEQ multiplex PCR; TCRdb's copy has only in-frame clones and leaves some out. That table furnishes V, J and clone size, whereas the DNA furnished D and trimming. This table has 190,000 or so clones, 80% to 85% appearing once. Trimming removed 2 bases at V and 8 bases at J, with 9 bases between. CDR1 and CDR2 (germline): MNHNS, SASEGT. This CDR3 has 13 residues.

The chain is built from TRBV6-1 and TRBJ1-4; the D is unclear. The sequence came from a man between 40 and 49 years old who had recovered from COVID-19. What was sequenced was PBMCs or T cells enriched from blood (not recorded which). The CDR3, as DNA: TGTGCCAGCAGTGAAACAGTAAGGGAAAAACTGTTTTTT. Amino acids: CASSETVREKLFF.